These 29 T cell receptor beta chains were sequenced from one sample in a study of shared clonotypes between healthy human individuals. Sequencing used immunoSEQ multiplex PCR; TCRdb keeps in-frame clones, though not all of them. The sample contains 1.5 million to 2.5 million clones, about 95% of which appear only once. Naive CD8 isolation took CD45RO-negative cells positively selected for CCR7 and excluded terminally differentiated effector memory CD45RA+ cells. Material for sequencing was naive CD8+ T cells sorted from blood. The receptors shown here come from a man younger than 35 in good health.

As regards this clone: In the same sample, other DNA sequences code for this CDR3. V gene TRBV4-1 combines with J gene TRBJ2-1; perhaps TRBD2 as D (5 bases). Trimming removed 0 bases at V and 8 bases at J, with 5 bases between. Germline lookup yields CDR1 MGHRA and CDR2 YSYEKL. There are 12 residues in the CDR3. CDR3 DNA sequence: TGCGCCAGCAGCCAAGACGGGGATGAGCAGTTCTTC. Translating gives CASSQDGDEQFF.

Regarding this clone: Other DNA sequences in this sample translate to the same CDR3. This CDR3 reads CASSVVGEETQYF. DNA for the CDR3: TGTGCCAGCAGCGTAGTGGGGGAAGAGACCCAGTACTTC. The rearrangement joins TRBV9 to TRBJ2-5; D possibly matches TRBD1 or TRBD2 (5 bases each). CDR3 length equals 13 residues. CDR1 SGDLS and CDR2 YYNGEE come from the germline V gene. Trimming pared 0 bases from V and 3 bases from J, leaving 6 bases between.

The chain carries TRBV5-6 and TRBJ1-1, with D maybe TRBD1 (5 bases). The germline V gene encodes CDR1 SGHDT and CDR2 YYEEEE. V was clipped by 4 bases and J by 1 base, with 14 bases between them. The CDR3 runs to 15 residues. The CDR3 nucleotides are TGTGCCAGCAGCAGCCGCGGGACGGGGAACACTGAAGCTTTCTTT. Its translation: CASSSRGTGNTEAFF.

This clone is a singleton in its sample. The rearrangement links TRBV30 to TRBJ2-7, with D maybe TRBD1 (8 bases). Trimming stripped 1 base from V and 6 bases from J, with 16 bases between. CDR1 is GTSNPN, CDR2 SVGIG, per germline (reference sequence). The CDR3 covers 14 residues. This CDR3 reads CAWSGGQGGVEQYF. DNA for the CDR3: TGTGCCTGGAGTGGTGGACAGGGAGGGGTCGAGCAGTACTTC.

This clone appeared a single time. This sequence joins TRBV19 and TRBJ2-1; 12 bases align to TRBD2. The CDR3 loop spans 18 amino acids. Germline assignment: CDR1 LNHDA and CDR2 SQIVND (reference sequence). The trim removed 0 bases at V and 1 base at J, leaving 4 bases unmatched. DNA of the CDR3: TGTGCCAGTAGTATAGATTGGACTAGCGGGGAGTCCTACAATGAGCAGTTCTTC. Translation: CASSIDWTSGESYNEQFF.

The sample holds one count of this clone. The rearrangement uses TRBV7-6 and TRBJ1-3; 7 bases line up with TRBD1. CDR3 length: 15 amino acids. Germline CDR1 and CDR2: SGHVS and FNYEAQ. The junction had 4 bases not matched to a gene; V was cut back by 5 bases and J by 0 bases. The CDR3 nucleotides are TGTGCCAGCAGCCCTACAGGGGACTCTGGAAACACCATATATTTT. Protein: CASSPTGDSGNTIYF.

This chain uses TRBV5-6 with TRBJ2-7, with a possible D match to TRBD1 (6 bases). Germline values: CDR1 SGHDT, CDR2 YYEEEE. This CDR3 is built from 13 residues. V lost 3 bases, J lost 6 bases, and 13 bases lay in between. CDR3 nucleotide sequence: TGTGCCAGCAGCTGGGGCACAGGGCCCGAGCAGTACTTC. Translating gives CASSWGTGPEQYF.

This rearrangement joins TRBV9 to TRBJ1-1, with D possibly TRBD1 on 5 matching bases. Germline V gives CDR1 SGDLS, CDR2 YYNGEE. The length of the CDR3 is 15 residues. V was clipped by 0 bases and J by 4 bases, with 13 bases between them. The CDR3 DNA sequence: TGTGCCAGCAGCGTAGTGGGGATGGGGGGCACTGAAGCTTTCTTT. The encoded protein is CASSVVGMGGTEAFF.

The gene calls are TRBV4-3 and TRBJ2-7, with D uncertain. Germline loops: CDR1 LGHNA, CDR2 YSLEER. The CDR3 loop spans 14 amino acids. V lost 0 bases and J 7 bases, leaving 13 bases between the germline ends. CDR3: CASSQEGNSVEQYF. As DNA, the CDR3 is TGCGCCAGCAGCCAAGAGGGGAACTCCGTTGAGCAGTACTTC.

In this sample, this clone turned up once. The chain uses TRBV27 and TRBJ1-6; weak D call: TRBD1 (5 bases). Looked up from germline, CDR1 is MNHEY and CDR2 is SMNVEV (reference sequence). The CDR3 loop spans 15 amino acids. The germline V and J ends were trimmed by 3 bases and 7 bases, with 13 bases remaining between them. In nucleotides, the CDR3 is TGTGCCAGCAGTTTTTCCGGGGCTAAAAATTCACCCCTCCACTTT. Translation: CASSFSGAKNSPLHF.

Worth noting for this clone: Other DNA sequences within the sample encode an identical CDR3. The J gene is TRBJ2-7, the V gene TRBV18, with D possibly being TRBD2 (5 bases). This CDR3 comprises 12 residues. Trimming stripped 3 bases from V and 2 bases from J, with 5 bases between. Per the germline V gene, CDR1 is KGHSH and CDR2 is LQKENI. The CDR3 DNA follows: TGTGCCAGCTCACCCGGGGCCTACGAGCAGTACTTC. Protein: CASSPGAYEQYF. The full variable domain, its missing parts supplied by reference TRBV18 and TRBJ2-7, is NAGVMQNPRHLVRRRGQEARLRCSPMKGHSHVYWYRQLPEEGLKFMVYLQKENIIDESGMPKERFSAEFPKEGPSILRIQQVVRGDSAAYFCASSPGAYEQYFGPGTRLTVT.

V and J are TRBV6-5 and TRBJ2-3; 12 nucleotides align to TRBD1. Germline V gene lookup returns CDR1 MNHEY and CDR2 SVGAGI. With 6 bases clipped from V and 5 bases from J, the junction kept 3 bases outside the gene matches. The CDR3 covers 14 residues. CDR3 coding DNA: TGTGCCAGCAGGGGACAGGGGGCCTTAGATACGCAGTATTTT. Encoded protein: CASRGQGALDTQYF.

J is TRBJ2-2 and V is TRBV7-9, with 7 bases matching TRBD1. The CDR3 has 18 residues. Germline V gene sequence: CDR1 SEHNR, CDR2 FQNEAQ (reference sequence). The ends lost 5 bases at V and 0 bases at J; junction bases unmatched: 12. CDR3 amino acids: CASSPPSRTGANTGELFF. The DNA for the CDR3 is TGTGCCAGCAGCCCCCCCTCCCGCACAGGGGCGAACACCGGGGAGCTGTTTTTT.

The rearrangement links TRBV30 to TRBJ2-1; D gene ambiguous. V was trimmed by 1 base and J by 6 bases, leaving 10 bases between them. The length of the CDR3 is 13 residues. Germline V gene data show CDR1 as GTSNPN and CDR2 as SVGIG (reference sequence). Here the CDR3 reads CAWSASEVNEQFF. The CDR3 coding sequence is TGTGCCTGGAGTGCATCCGAGGTCAATGAGCAGTTCTTC.

The J gene is TRBJ1-2, the V gene TRBV28; 7 bases line up with TRBD1. Losses at the gene ends were 5 bases for V and 8 bases for J; bases not matched to a gene: 14. This CDR3 has 15 amino acids. Germline V gene sequence: CDR1 MDHEN, CDR2 SYDVKM. The CDR3 protein is CASSPTTTGFWGYTF. The CDR3 coding sequence is TGTGCCAGCAGTCCAACAACGACAGGGTTCTGGGGCTACACCTTC.

DNA of the CDR3: TGTGCCAGCAGTCCACCTAACAACAGGGTGGATACGCAGTATTTT. Translating it yields CASSPPNNRVDTQYF. This chain links TRBV2 with TRBJ2-3; maybe TRBD1 (6 bases). The length of the CDR3 is 15 residues. Germline values: CDR1 SNHLY, CDR2 FYNNEI. Trimming took off 5 bases at V and 6 bases at J, with 18 bases between the two ends.

The DNA for the CDR3 is TGTGCCAGCTCACCACGACCAGGGGACGAACAGTCAGGGGGCTACACCTTC. It is translated as CASSPRPGDEQSGGYTF. The gene calls are TRBV18 and TRBJ1-2, with TRBD1 as a possible D gene (6 bases). CDR1 is KGHSH, CDR2 LQKENI, per germline. V lost 1 base to trimming and J lost 8 bases, with 23 bases between them. This CDR3 spans 17 amino acids.

This clone was seen just once. The chain uses TRBV2 and TRBJ2-7; 8 nucleotides line up with TRBD2. Germline CDR1 SNHLY, CDR2 FYNNEI. This CDR3 is 14 amino acids long. V was clipped by 4 bases and J by 3 bases; unmatched bases: 5. The CDR3 DNA follows: TGTGCCAGCAGTGTTAGCGGGGAAAACTACGAGCAGTACTTC. This codes for CASSVSGENYEQYF.

The table lists this clone with a count of one. The gene calls are TRBV6-6 and TRBJ2-3, with D perhaps matching TRBD1 or TRBD2 (6 bases each). V was cut by 0 bases and J by 4 bases, with 11 bases left in between. The germline gives CDR1 MNHNY, CDR2 SVGAGI (reference sequence). The CDR3 runs to 15 residues. The CDR3 sequence is CASSYSRGAADTQYF. The CDR3 DNA is TGTGCCAGCAGTTACTCGAGGGGGGCGGCAGATACGCAGTATTTT.

V usage is TRBV9 and J usage is TRBJ2-1; 7 bases match TRBD1. There are 14 residues in the CDR3. J lost 7 bases, V lost 1 base, and 5 bases had no gene match. Germline-derived CDR1 and CDR2 are SGDLS and YYNGEE. This CDR3 is CASSVSGTENEQFF. CDR3 coding DNA: TGTGCCAGCAGCGTATCCGGGACAGAAAATGAGCAGTTCTTC.

J is TRBJ2-5 and V is TRBV7-9, with D possibly matching TRBD1 (5 bases). Germline CDR1 SEHNR, CDR2 FQNEAQ (reference sequence). The CDR3 loop spans 17 amino acids. Trimming took off 2 bases at V and 2 bases at J, with 18 bases between the two ends. In DNA form, the CDR3 reads TGTGCCAGCAGCTTATTAGGGGCAGGAGCCCAACAAGAGACCCAGTACTTC. It translates to CASSLLGAGAQQETQYF.

The rearrangement uses TRBV11-2 and TRBJ2-1; no clear D. The V gene lost 3 bases and the J gene lost 4 bases, with 7 bases spanning the gap. Germline V lookup: CDR1 SGHAT, CDR2 FQNNGV. The CDR3 loop spans 13 amino acids. CDR3 sequence reads: CASSFDKYNEQFF. The CDR3 coding sequence is TGTGCCAGCAGCTTTGATAAGTACAATGAGCAGTTCTTC.

This rearrangement joins TRBV27 to TRBJ1-2, with TRBD1 identical over 8 bases. CDR1 is MNHEY, CDR2 SMNVEV, per germline (reference sequence). Trimming cost V 2 bases and J 8 bases; bases outside gene matches: 13. The CDR3 loop spans 16 amino acids. CDR3 nucleotides: TGTGCCAGCAGTTTAAACTCAGGGGGCTTTGGTAAAGGCTACACCTTC. Encoded protein: CASSLNSGGFGKGYTF.

V usage is TRBV5-1 and J usage is TRBJ1-1; D gene ambiguous. CDR3 length: 13 residues. Germline assignment: CDR1 SGHRS and CDR2 YFSETQ. V shed 4 bases and J shed 3 bases, with 10 bases lying between them. CDR3 region: CASSPLGDTEAFF. DNA of the CDR3: TGCGCCAGCAGCCCACTCGGGGACACTGAAGCTTTCTTT.

This chain connects TRBV13 to TRBJ2-7; D is ambiguous. Trimming took 5 bases from V and 5 from J, leaving 13 bases between them. CDR3 length equals 13 residues. Per the germline V gene, CDR1 is PRHDT and CDR2 is FYEKMQ (reference sequence). The CDR3 bases are TGTGCCAGCAGCCCACGGGCGCAGGACGAGCAGTACTTC. Translating gives CASSPRAQDEQYF.

This rearrangement joins TRBV5-4 to TRBJ2-1; the match to TRBD2 covers 9 bases. Germline CDR1 is SGHNT and CDR2 is YYREEE (reference sequence). The CDR3 sequence is 15 residues long. After removal of 0 bases from V and 6 bases from J, the junction contained 4 bases not matched to a gene. The CDR3 DNA is TGTGCCAGCAGCTTGGATCTAGCGGGATTCAATGAGCAGTTCTTC. Encoded protein: CASSLDLAGFNEQFF. The full variable domain, its missing parts supplied by reference TRBV5-4 and TRBJ2-1, is ETGVTQSPTHLIKTRGQQVTLRCSSQSGHNTVSWYQQALGQGPQFIFQYYREEENGRGNFPPRFSGLQFPNYSSELNVNALELDDSALYLCASSLDLAGFNEQFFGPGTRLTVL.

This chain joins TRBV2 and TRBJ1-1; no clear D. In germline, CDR1 is SNHLY, CDR2 FYNNEI. This CDR3 contains 14 residues. Trimming shortened V by 1 base and J by 5 bases, and 11 bases separated the two germline ends. The CDR3 DNA reads TGTGCCAGCAGTGAAGGGGTCCGGAGGACTGAAGCTTTCTTT. Its protein is CASSEGVRRTEAFF.

This clone was recorded only once. The chain couples TRBV4-1 to TRBJ2-7, with D possibly matching TRBD1 (5 bases). The CDR3 consists of 16 residues. The V end lost 0 bases, the J end lost 2 bases, and 14 bases lay between the germline ends. Germline V gene lookup returns CDR1 MGHRA and CDR2 YSYEKL. CDR3 protein: CASSQDSGLRTYEQYF. In nucleotides, the CDR3 is TGCGCCAGCAGCCAAGATTCAGGGTTACGGACCTACGAGCAGTACTTC.

On this clone: This sample also contains other DNA sequences that code for the same CDR3. This chain connects TRBV18 to TRBJ1-1; D is possibly TRBD1 (5 bases). Germline loops: CDR1 KGHSH, CDR2 LQKENI. The germline V and J ends were trimmed by 2 bases and 1 base, with 5 bases remaining between them. CDR3 length: 13 residues. As DNA, the CDR3 is TGTGCCAGCTCACCAGGGGGGAACACTGAAGCTTTCTTT. Its protein is CASSPGGNTEAFF.